This T cell receptor (beta chain) was recovered during a study of identical twins. Study outcomes and limitations: In monozygotic twins, models underestimated the sharing of out-of-frame TCR alpha. Weaker excess twin sharing was seen among beta out-of-frame sequences. The study based its conclusions on cross-sectional statistical analysis and did not follow the same donors.

This clonotype showed up just a few times. Its target is unknown. The CDR3 has 13 residues. The ends were cut back, 6 bases at V and 1 base at J, with 9 bases in the middle. Germline V lookup: CDR1 MNHNS, CDR2 SASEGT. TCRdb fed the 5' RACE reads into MiXCR, producing one record per CDR3 protein. This sample has approximately 620,000 distinct CDR3 sequences; over 8.5% occur once, and the top ten carry approximately 0.96%. This sample was shared with a second study, whose subject was yellow fever vaccine responses in identical twins. From that second work: Among the twins, the vaccine T cell response reportedly seemed partly convergent and partly personalized.

This rearrangement joins TRBV6-1 to TRBJ1-1, with D possibly matching TRBD1 (5 bases). Sequencing was done on a sample of PBMCs. This clonotype originated in a young woman in good health. The CDR3 region is CASRFGQNTEAFF. CDR3 coding DNA: TGTGCCAGCAGGTTCGGACAGAACACTGAAGCTTTCTTT.